The sequence of this T cell receptor (beta chain) was determined in a study of blood T cell repertoires in COVID-19. About the study: The United States, Italy and Spain supplied acute and convalescent COVID-19 samples. PBMCs, B-cell-depleted T cells, or T cells provided the cDNA or gDNA that made up the material.

As handled by the study authors: Reference gene primers were amplified, and this amplification served to estimate nucleated cell counts. TCRdb keeps only in-frame clones here, not all; method: immunoSEQ multiplex PCR. The V and J calls and clone size come from that table; D and trimming were worked out from the DNA. The sample has approximately 80,000 clones, 60% to 85% seen once. The CDR3 consists of 14 residues. Germline loops: CDR1 SGHDT, CDR2 YYEEEE. V was trimmed by 0 bases and J by 7 bases, leaving 12 bases between them. The origin of this receptor is a human donor in a cohort sampled during active COVID-19. The rearrangement uses TRBV5-6 and TRBJ2-3, with unresolved D. Sequencing was carried out using peripheral blood. For the CDR3, the DNA is TGTGCCAGCAGCTTGGCCGGCCAGGCATATACGCAGTATTTT. It specifies CASSLAGQAYTQYF.